This T cell receptor beta chain was captured in a study of T-cell reconstitution after alpha-beta-depleted transplantation in children. TCRbeta library preparation incorporated unique molecular identifiers. TCRdb fed the PCR reads into MiXCR, producing one record per CDR3 protein. The table shows some 520,000 distinct CDR3 sequences, with around a third occurring only once. The CDR3 has 14 amino acids. Trimming removed 6 bases at V and 5 bases at J, with 13 bases between. Germline V gene lookup returns CDR1 MNHEY and CDR2 SVGAGI. This TCR derives from a human donor who donated a stem cell graft to a child with aplastic anemia. The sequencing used PBMCs from the stem cell graft donor, collected from the stem cell graft. The V and J genes are TRBV6-5 and TRBJ1-4, with D possibly being TRBD1 (5 bases). The CDR3 protein is CASRRDGRNEKLFF. DNA for the CDR3: TGTGCCAGCAGGCGGGACGGGAGAAATGAAAAACTGTTTTTT.